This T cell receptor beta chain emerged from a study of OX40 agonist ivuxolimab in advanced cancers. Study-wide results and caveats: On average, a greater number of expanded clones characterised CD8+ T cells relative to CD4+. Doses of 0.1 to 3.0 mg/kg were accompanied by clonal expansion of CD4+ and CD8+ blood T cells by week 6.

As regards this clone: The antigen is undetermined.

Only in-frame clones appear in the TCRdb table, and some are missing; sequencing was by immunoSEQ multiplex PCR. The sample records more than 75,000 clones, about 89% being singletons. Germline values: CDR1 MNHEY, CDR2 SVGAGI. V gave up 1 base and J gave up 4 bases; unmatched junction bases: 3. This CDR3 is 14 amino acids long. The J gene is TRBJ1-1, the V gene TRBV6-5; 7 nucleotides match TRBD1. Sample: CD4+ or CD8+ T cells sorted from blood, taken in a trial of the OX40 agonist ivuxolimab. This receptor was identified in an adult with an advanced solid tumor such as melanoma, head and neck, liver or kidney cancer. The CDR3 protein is CASSYLAGGTEAFF. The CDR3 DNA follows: TGTGCCAGCAGTTACTTGGCAGGGGGCACTGAAGCTTTCTTT.